This is a list of T cell receptor beta chains from one sample in a study of beta chain features in type 1 diabetes. Here immunoSEQ multiplex PCR was the method, and the copy in TCRdb shows in-frame clones only, minus some. The sample lists fewer than 200,000 clones, 13% occurring once. The specimen sequenced was central memory CD4+ T cells from blood. The receptor set was obtained from a woman aged 18-30 years in good health. CDR3s include the opening cysteine and the closing phenylalanine or tryptophan. A D gene is named only where the DNA matches it firmly. Where a row states a size, it is once, few, many or the class of an expanded clone; other rows omit it.

NA,NA,TRBJ2-5,TRBV29-1,CSVASIGPGEQYF,TGCAGCGTCGCCTCGATCGGGCCGGGAGAGCAGTACTTC
TRBD2,few,TRBJ2-5,TRBV29-1,CSVEGLEGTRQETQYF,TGCAGCGTTGAGGGCTTGGAAGGGACTAGACAAGAGACCCAGTACTTC
NA,few,TRBJ1-5,TRBV19,CASSIAGERQPQHF,TGTGCCAGTAGTATCGCGGGGGAGAGGCAGCCCCAGCATTTT
TRBD2,NA,TRBJ2-1,TRBV28,CASTERGLVTGLEQFF,TGTGCCAGCACCGAACGAGGACTAGTCACGGGTCTTGAGCAGTTCTTC
NA,NA,TRBJ1-5,TRBV29-1,CSVVWGSGNQPQHF,TGCAGCGTTGTCTGGGGTAGCGGCAATCAGCCCCAGCATTTT
TRBD1,few,TRBJ2-2,TRBV18,CASSPTGQGTGELFF,TGTGCCAGCTCACCAACGGGACAGGGCACCGGGGAGCTGTTTTTT
NA,NA,TRBJ1-1,TRBV30,CAGDRLNTEAFF,TGTGCCGGTGACAGGTTGAACACTGAAGCTTTCTTT
TRBD2,NA,TRBJ2-1,TRBV6-4,CASSDSPSGVRNEQFF,TGTGCCAGCAGTGACTCGCCTAGCGGGGTCAGAAATGAGCAGTTCTTC
NA,NA,TRBJ1-5,TRBV28,CASKGPYNQPQHF,TGTGCCAGCAAGGGGCCCTACAATCAGCCCCAGCATTTT
TRBD2,few,TRBJ2-7,TRBV28,CASTRREDEQYF,TGTGCCAGCACAAGGCGGGAGGACGAGCAGTACTTC
TRBD2,NA,TRBJ2-7,TRBV7-8,CASSPREDSYEQYF,TGTGCCAGCAGCCCCCGGGAGGACTCCTACGAGCAGTACTTC
NA,NA,TRBJ2-3,TRBV2,CATTEGRTQWSDTQYF,TGTGCCACCACGGAAGGGAGGACCCAGTGGTCAGATACGCAGTATTTT
NA,NA,TRBJ2-5,TRBV29-1,CSVERMGPWETQYF,TGCAGCGTTGAACGCATGGGGCCTTGGGAGACCCAGTACTTC
TRBD2,NA,TRBJ2-1,TRBV18,CASSPDAGTTVIRVYNEQFF,TGTGCCAGCTCACCTGATGCCGGGACTACCGTAATACGAGTTTACAATGAGCAGTTCTTC
NA,few,TRBJ2-1,TRBV9,CASSVAQGGTNNEQFF,TGTGCCAGCAGCGTAGCTCAGGGCGGGACGAACAATGAGCAGTTCTTC
NA,few,TRBJ2-7,TRBV28,CASSLLAPYEQYF,TGTGCCAGCAGTTTATTGGCCCCCTACGAGCAGTACTTC
NA,NA,TRBJ1-2,TRBV4-2,CASSQVWGNPNYGYTF,TGTGCCAGCAGCCAAGTTTGGGGCAATCCTAACTATGGCTACACCTTC
NA,many,TRBJ2-3,TRBV14,CASSRRGMADTQYF,TGTGCCAGCAGCCGACGCGGGATGGCAGATACGCAGTATTTT
NA,NA,TRBJ2-7,TRBV30,CAWSVGLGGYEQYF,TGTGCCTGGAGTGTAGGTCTAGGGGGCTACGAGCAGTACTTC
NA,few,TRBJ2-1,TRBV7-9,CASSLGLAHAASYNEQFF,TGTGCCAGCAGCTTAGGGCTAGCGCATGCTGCCTCCTACAATGAGCAGTTCTTC
NA,few,TRBJ1-3,TRBV30,CAWSIPGSGNTIYF,TGTGCCTGGTCAATCCCGGGCTCTGGAAACACCATATATTTT
TRBD1,few,TRBJ2-7,TRBV7-2,CASSTGTGGDEQYF,TGTGCCAGCAGCACCGGGACAGGGGGCGACGAGCAGTACTTC
NA,few,TRBJ1-2,TRBV5-4,CASSLKNENYGYTF,TGTGCCAGCAGCTTAAAGAATGAGAACTATGGCTACACCTTC
TRBD1,few,TRBJ1-5,TRBV30,CAWRGQGGQPQHF,TGTGCCTGGAGGGGACAGGGGGGTCAGCCCCAGCATTTT
TRBD2,many,TRBJ2-1,TRBV5-5,CASSRLGLGHNEQFF,TGTGCCAGCAGCCGATTAGGACTAGGCCACAATGAGCAGTTCTTC
NA,few,TRBJ1-1,TRBV28,CASGGSVNTEAFF,TGTGCCAGCGGAGGCTCCGTGAACACTGAAGCTTTCTTT
TRBD2,few,TRBJ2-7,TRBV7-2,CASSRSGRLSEQYF,TGTGCCAGCAGCCGGAGCGGGAGGCTCAGCGAGCAGTACTTC
TRBD1,NA,TRBJ1-2,TRBV6-5,CASSSRDRGQGYTF,TGTGCCAGCAGTTCCCGGGACAGGGGGCAGGGCTACACCTTC
NA,few,TRBJ1-1,TRBV29-1,CSVQMGAYTEAFF,TGCAGCGTTCAAATGGGGGCGTACACTGAAGCTTTCTTT
TRBD2,few,TRBJ2-7,TRBV11-1,CASSLLAGGVLEQYF,TGTGCCAGCAGCCTTCTAGCGGGAGGGGTTCTCGAGCAGTACTTC
TRBD1,few,TRBJ1-2,TRBV11-2,CASSVEGAGYGYTF,TGTGCCAGCAGCGTCGAGGGGGCGGGGTATGGCTACACCTTC
TRBD1,many,TRBJ1-1,TRBV7-2,CASSPRTGGSTEAFF,TGTGCCAGCAGCCCCCGAACAGGGGGTAGTACTGAAGCTTTCTTT
NA,NA,TRBJ1-2,TRBV14,CASSPQPYDGYTF,TGTGCCAGCAGCCCACAGCCTTATGATGGCTACACCTTC
NA,NA,TRBJ2-3,TRBV5-1,CASSLLAFPDTQYF,TGCGCCAGCAGCTTACTAGCTTTTCCGGATACGCAGTATTTT
TRBD1,NA,TRBJ2-3,TRBV18,CASSDRDARTDTQYF,TGTGCCAGCTCGGACAGGGACGCCCGCACAGATACGCAGTATTTT
NA,few,TRBJ2-7,TRBV6-5,CASSYSFEASRREQYF,TGTGCCAGCAGTTACTCGTTTGAGGCCTCACGTCGCGAGCAGTACTTC
NA,NA,TRBJ2-6,TRBV18,CASSPRGALSGANVLTF,TGTGCCAGCTCACCTCGGGGAGCCCTTAGTGGGGCCAACGTCCTGACTTTC
TRBD2,NA,TRBJ2-2,TRBV4-3,CASSHSGRVRELFF,TGCGCCAGCAGCCACAGCGGGAGGGTCCGGGAGCTGTTTTTT
TRBD2,few,TRBJ2-1,TRBV4-2,CASSLRLAGGRPYNEQFF,TGTGCCAGCAGCCTGCGACTAGCGGGAGGACGGCCCTACAATGAGCAGTTCTTC
NA,few,TRBJ2-6,TRBV7-8,CASSARTGISSGANVLTF,TGTGCCAGCAGCGCACGTACAGGGATAAGCTCTGGGGCCAACGTCCTGACTTTC
NA,few,TRBJ2-3,TRBV5-4,CASSLEGGSTDTQYF,TGTGCCAGCAGCTTGGAAGGCGGGAGCACAGATACGCAGTATTTT
TRBD1,NA,TRBJ2-1,TRBV5-1,CASSWGQARPSSYNEQFF,TGCGCCAGCAGCTGGGGACAGGCCCGACCCAGCTCCTACAATGAGCAGTTCTTC
TRBD2,few,TRBJ2-5,TRBV11-1,CASSPILAVKETQYF,TGTGCCAGCAGCCCTATTCTAGCGGTAAAAGAGACCCAGTACTTC
TRBD1,NA,TRBJ2-3,TRBV15,CATSRRTGADTQYF,TGTGCCACCAGCAGACGGACAGGGGCAGATACGCAGTATTTT
NA,few,TRBJ1-3,TRBV5-4,CASSLDSYSGNTIYF,TGTGCCAGCAGCTTGGACAGCTACTCTGGAAACACCATATATTTT
TRBD2,few,TRBJ2-3,TRBV6-1,CASGRLAGATDTQYF,TGTGCCAGCGGAAGACTAGCGGGAGCCACAGATACGCAGTATTTT
TRBD1,few,TRBJ1-1,TRBV7-2,CASSSQTGDPEAFF,TGTGCCAGCAGCTCCCAAACAGGGGATCCTGAAGCTTTCTTT
NA,few,TRBJ1-1,TRBV5-4,CAGGERDTEAFF,TGTGCCGGCGGGGAGCGGGACACTGAAGCTTTCTTT
NA,NA,TRBJ2-1,TRBV14,CASSLRRVRYNEQFF,TGTGCCAGCAGCCTTCGCAGGGTGAGGTACAATGAGCAGTTCTTC
TRBD2,few,TRBJ2-3,TRBV5-1,CASSLAEVGGQGTQYF,TGCGCCAGCAGCTTGGCCGAAGTGGGAGGGCAAGGTACGCAGTATTTT
TRBD2,few,TRBJ2-5,TRBV4-2,CASSQILAGRQETQYF,TGTGCCAGCAGCCAGATCCTAGCGGGGAGACAAGAGACCCAGTACTTC
TRBD2,NA,TRBJ2-4,TRBV7-2,CASSLIPGTSAKNIQYF,TGTGCCAGCAGCCTTATCCCCGGGACTAGCGCCAAAAACATTCAGTACTTC
NA,NA,TRBJ2-5,TRBV15,CATSRRLSQGRPQETQYF,TGTGCCACCAGCAGACGACTCTCACAGGGACGGCCGCAAGAGACCCAGTACTTC